This T cell receptor beta chain stems from a study of blood T cell repertoires in COVID-19. About the research overall: From the United States, Italy and Spain came samples of acute and convalescent COVID-19. From T cells, B-cell-depleted T cells, or PBMCs came the material, which was cDNA or gDNA.

Original methodology: Amplification from reference gene primers served as the basis for estimated nucleated cell counts. Clones were sequenced by immunoSEQ multiplex PCR, and TCRdb holds only the in-frame ones, with some missing. Clonal size and the V and J genes are those of that table, whereas D and trimming came from the DNA. Of 50,000 to 70,000 clones in the sample, 70% to 80% are singletons; the top ten hold 3% to 4%. Source material: peripheral blood. This receptor was obtained from a man between 60 and 75 years old with acute or convalescent COVID-19.

CDR3 region: CATRGRGGYGYTF. The CDR3 region has the DNA TGTGCTACGCGAGGGCGGGGAGGCTATGGCTACACCTTC. The J gene is TRBJ1-2, the V gene TRBV6-5; no clear D gene. The germline V gene encodes CDR1 MNHEY and CDR2 SVGAGI. The CDR3 sequence is 13 residues long.